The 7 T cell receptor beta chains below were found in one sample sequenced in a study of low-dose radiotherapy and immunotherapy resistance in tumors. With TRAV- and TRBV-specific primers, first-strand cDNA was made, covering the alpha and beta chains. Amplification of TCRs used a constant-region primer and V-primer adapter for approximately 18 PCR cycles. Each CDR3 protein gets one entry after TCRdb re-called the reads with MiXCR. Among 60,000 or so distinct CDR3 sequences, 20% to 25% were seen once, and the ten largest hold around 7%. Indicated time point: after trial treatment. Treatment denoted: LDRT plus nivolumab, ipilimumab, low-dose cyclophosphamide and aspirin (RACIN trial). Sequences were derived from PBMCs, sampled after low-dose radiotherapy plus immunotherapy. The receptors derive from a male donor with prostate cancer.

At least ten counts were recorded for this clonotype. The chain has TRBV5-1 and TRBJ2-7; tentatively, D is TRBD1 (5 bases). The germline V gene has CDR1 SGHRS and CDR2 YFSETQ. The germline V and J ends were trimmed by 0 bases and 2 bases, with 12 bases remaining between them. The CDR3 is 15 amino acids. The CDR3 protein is CASSLVGDSAYEQYF. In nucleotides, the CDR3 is TGCGCCAGCAGCTTGGTGGGTGACAGCGCCTACGAGCAGTACTTC.

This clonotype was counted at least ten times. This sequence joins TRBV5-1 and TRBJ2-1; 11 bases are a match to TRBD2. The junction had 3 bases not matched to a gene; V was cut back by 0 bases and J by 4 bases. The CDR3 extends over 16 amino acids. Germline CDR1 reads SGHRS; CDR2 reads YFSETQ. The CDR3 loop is CASSLDLAGGYNEQFF. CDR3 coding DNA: TGCGCCAGCAGCTTGGATCTAGCGGGAGGTTACAATGAGCAGTTCTTC. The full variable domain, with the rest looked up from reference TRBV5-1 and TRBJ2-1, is KAGVTQTPRYLIKTRGQQVTLSCSPISGHRSVSWYQQTPGQGLQFLFEYFSETQRNKGNFPGRFSGRQFSNSRSEMNVSTLELGDSALYLCASSLDLAGGYNEQFFGPGTRLTVL.

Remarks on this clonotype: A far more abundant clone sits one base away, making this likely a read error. The CDR3 spells CASSSKDWDRVWDTQYF. The CDR3 DNA follows: TGTGCCAGCAGCTCGAAAGACTGGGACAGGGTTTGGGATACGCAGTATTTT. The chain employs TRBV28 and TRBJ2-3; 9 bases are shared with TRBD1. CDR3 length: 17 amino acids. Germline trimming cut 6 bases from V and 6 bases from J; bases unmatched to any gene: 16. The germline V gene encodes CDR1 MDHEN and CDR2 SYDVKM. Complete variable domain (other parts from reference TRBV28 and TRBJ2-3): DVKVTQSSRYLVKRTGEKVFLECVQDMDHENMFWYRQDPGLGLRLIYFSYDVKMKEKGDIPEGYSVSREKKERFSLILESASTNQTSMYLCASSSKDWDRVWDTQYFGPGTRLTVL.

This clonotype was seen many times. This CDR3 reads CSVGGGGDGYTF. CDR3 sequence (DNA): TGCAGCGTTGGGGGAGGGGGAGATGGCTACACCTTC. V and J are TRBV29-1 and TRBJ1-2, with D tentatively TRBD1 (6 bases). Trimming took 4 bases from V and 6 from J, leaving 12 bases between them. This CDR3 is built from 12 residues. Germline-derived CDR1 and CDR2 are SQVTM and ANQGSEA.

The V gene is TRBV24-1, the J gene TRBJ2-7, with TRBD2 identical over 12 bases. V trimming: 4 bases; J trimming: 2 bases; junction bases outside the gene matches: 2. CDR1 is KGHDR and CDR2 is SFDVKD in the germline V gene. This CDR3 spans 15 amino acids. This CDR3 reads CATSDPSGGAYEQYF. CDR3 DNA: TGTGCCACCAGTGACCCTAGCGGGGGGGCCTACGAGCAGTACTTC.

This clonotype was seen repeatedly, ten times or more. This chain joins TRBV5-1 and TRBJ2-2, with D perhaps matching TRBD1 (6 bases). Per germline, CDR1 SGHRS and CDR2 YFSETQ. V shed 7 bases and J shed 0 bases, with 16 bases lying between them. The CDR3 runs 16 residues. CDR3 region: CASRLQGQSNTGELFF. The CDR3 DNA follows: TGCGCCAGCCGCCTACAAGGACAGTCGAACACCGGGGAGCTGTTTTTT.

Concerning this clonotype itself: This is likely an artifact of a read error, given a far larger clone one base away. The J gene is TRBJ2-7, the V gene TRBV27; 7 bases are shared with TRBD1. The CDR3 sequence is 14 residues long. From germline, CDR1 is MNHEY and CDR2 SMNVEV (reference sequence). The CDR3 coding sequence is TGTGCCACCAGTGGTTCAGGGGGCTCCTACGAGCAGTACTTC. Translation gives CATSGSGGSYEQYF.